These 10 T cell receptor beta chains were all obtained from the same sample, sequenced in a study of early T cells in non-severe SARS-CoV-2 infection (dated by TCRdb to about 2021). Library creation used 5' RACE. Instrument on record: NextSeq 500. TCRdb reprocessed the public reads (quality trimming at Q25 with fastp, clone calling with MiXCR) and kept in-frame beta chains. CDR3 protein duplicates are merged, each entry listing the most common genes and DNA. The sample profile shows approximately 70,000 distinct CDR3 sequences; 9.5% to 15% of them were found once. 1.3% of the sample belongs to the ten largest clones. The sequencing input was whole blood. The receptor source for this set is an adult who was a healthcare worker with PCR-confirmed SARS-CoV-2 infection or an uninfected control (not recorded which).

This clonotype was detected ten times or more. V is TRBV12-5 and J is TRBJ1-2, with D hard to call. This CDR3 is built from 13 residues. The V and J ends lost 0 bases and 7 bases respectively, with 9 bases between them. From germline, CDR1 is LGHNT and CDR2 FRNRAP. CDR3 coding DNA: TGTGCTAGTGGTTTGGTACCGGGTGGTGGCTACACCTTC. This codes for CASGLVPGGGYTF.

This chain connects TRBV28 to TRBJ2-7; 9 nucleotides agree with TRBD1. The germline gives CDR1 MDHEN, CDR2 SYDVKM. The J segment lost 12 bases and the V segment lost 5 bases, leaving 11 bases of the junction unmatched. This CDR3 spans 13 amino acids. CDR3 coding DNA: TGTGCCAGCAGTCCTTGGGGGACAGGGCTCCTGTACTTC. Amino acid sequence: CASSPWGTGLLYF.

The J gene is TRBJ1-1, the V gene TRBV9, with a weak D call TRBD1 (5 bases). The CDR3 sequence is 15 residues long. Between the trimmed V and J ends, which lost 0 bases and 0 bases, there was a span of 9 bases. Germline CDR1 reads SGDLS; CDR2 reads YYNGEE. CDR3 nucleotide sequence: TGTGCCAGCAGCGTAGAGGGGACGGTGAACACTGAAGCTTTCTTT. This sequence encodes CASSVEGTVNTEAFF.

This clonotype was picked up many times. CDR3 residues: CASSPGNSPLHF. Written as DNA, the CDR3 is TGTGCCAGCAGCCCGGGTAATTCACCCCTCCACTTT. This chain links TRBV5-4 with TRBJ1-6; D remains ambiguous. CDR3 size: 12 residues. V was trimmed by 4 bases and J by 6 bases, leaving 5 bases between them. CDR1 is SGHNT and CDR2 is YYREEE in the germline V gene (reference sequence).

J is TRBJ1-5 and V is TRBV7-2; D perhaps matches TRBD1 (6 bases). Germline V lookup: CDR1 SGHTA, CDR2 FQGNSA. CDR3 length equals 14 residues. Trimming left V 2 bases short and J 8 bases short, with 13 bases between. The CDR3 coding sequence is TGTGCCAGCAGCTTAAGTTCGGGGGACAAGCCCCAGCATTTT. Amino acids: CASSLSSGDKPQHF.

This clonotype was seen a handful of times. The genes are TRBV12-3 or TRBV12-4 and TRBJ1-5; D is unresolved. V was cut by 4 bases and J by 2 bases, with 15 bases left in between. CDR3 size: 16 residues. Here the CDR3 reads CASSSYPDVGNQPQHF. The DNA of the CDR3 is TGTGCCAGCAGTTCCTACCCCGACGTGGGCAATCAGCCCCAGCATTTT.

The sample holds many counts of this clonotype. The CDR3 loop reads CASSWDRVKFEQYF. Written as DNA, the CDR3 is TGTGCCAGCAGTTGGGACAGGGTCAAATTCGAGCAGTACTTC. This sequence joins TRBV12-3 or TRBV12-4 and TRBJ2-7; 9 bases map to TRBD1. The ends lost 4 bases at V and 6 bases at J; junction bases unmatched: 7. The CDR3 loop spans 14 amino acids.

This clonotype was seen repeatedly, ten times or more. The rearrangement links TRBV29-1 to TRBJ2-6, with D unclear. The CDR3 consists of 14 residues. The germline gives CDR1 SQVTM, CDR2 ANQGSEA. Trimming cost V 4 bases and J 2 bases, with 9 bases left between them. This CDR3 is CSVAPGAGANVLTF. The CDR3 bases are TGCAGCGTTGCGCCGGGCGCTGGGGCCAACGTCCTGACTTTC.

This clonotype showed up just a few times. The V and J genes are TRBV29-1 and TRBJ2-3, with no clear D. Germline CDR1 is SQVTM and CDR2 is ANQGSEA. The CDR3 covers 12 residues. V gave up 3 bases and J gave up 6 bases, with 10 bases separating them. The CDR3 sequence: CSVEDLSDTQYF. The CDR3 DNA reads as TGCAGCGTTGAGGACCTTTCGGATACGCAGTATTTT.

This clonotype was found many times. CDR3 nucleotides: TGTGCCAGCAGCTTGGGTCTAAGCGGGAGGAACTACGAGCAGTACTTC. Translated: CASSLGLSGRNYEQYF. The chain has TRBV5-6 and TRBJ2-7, with 9 bases that match TRBD2. J gave up 3 bases and V 0 bases, and 7 bases lay outside the gene matches. Per the germline V gene, CDR1 is SGHDT and CDR2 is YYEEEE. This CDR3 has 16 amino acids. Complete variable domain (other parts from reference TRBV5-6 and TRBJ2-7): DAGVTQSPTHLIKTRGQQVTLRCSPKSGHDTVSWYQQALGQGPQFIFQYYEEEERQRGNFPDRFSGHQFPNYSSELNVNALLLGDSALYLCASSLGLSGRNYEQYFGPGTRLTVT.